These 3 T cell receptor beta chains originate from one sample sequenced in a study of a mutant IDH1 vaccine in newly diagnosed glioma. Method: immunoSEQ multiplex PCR; TCRdb's copy keeps in-frame clones and lacks some. The sample holds nearly 70,000 clones, about four fifths seen once. The time point is: baseline, week 1 (first vaccination visit). Documented treatment: pre-vaccination baseline after standard-of-care therapy. Source: PBMCs, taken from a glioma patient treated with radiotherapy, temozolomide or both. These receptors were taken from a man aged 45-60 years with glioma.

This chain joins TRBV7-2 and TRBJ2-2; no reliable D call. The CDR3 is 14 amino acids. Trimming took off 5 bases at V and 7 bases at J, with 14 bases between the two ends. Germline CDR1 reads SGHTA; CDR2 reads FQGNSA. The CDR3, as DNA: TGTGCCAGCAGCCAATGGACGGGCCTCGGGGAGCTGTTTTTT. Its protein product is CASSQWTGLGELFF.

The genes are TRBV5-4 and TRBJ2-7, with D possibly TRBD1 on 5 matching bases. The CDR3 has 13 amino acids. Germline loops: CDR1 SGHNT, CDR2 YYREEE (reference sequence). Deletions cut 1 base from V and 2 bases from J, with 7 bases between. CDR3 DNA: TGTGCCAGCAGCTTGACAGGTACCTACGAGCAGTACTTC. Its translation: CASSLTGTYEQYF.

This clone was found once. The rearrangement joins TRBV4-3 to TRBJ2-7; 10 nucleotides agree with TRBD1. CDR1 and CDR2 from the germline V gene are LGHNA and YSLEER. The CDR3 runs 13 residues. With V trimmed by 4 bases and J by 6 bases, 3 bases remained unmatched. CDR3 sequence (DNA): TGCGCCAGCAGCCTAGGACAGGGGGTCGAGCAGTACTTC. Protein: CASSLGQGVEQYF.